The 16 T cell receptor beta chains below were found in one sample sequenced in a study of T cell responses to AZD1222 COVID-19 vaccine. Clones were sequenced by immunoSEQ multiplex PCR, and TCRdb holds only the in-frame ones, with some missing. The sample lists 110,000 to 150,000 clones, over 85% occurring once. Source: peripheral blood, taken on day 0 of AZD1222 vaccination. The source of these receptors is an adult in good health.

This clone was seen only once. The V call is TRBV6-5, the J call TRBJ1-1; 10 positions agree with TRBD1. Unmatched junction bases numbered 5, after V lost 5 bases and J lost 5 bases. The CDR3 spans 14 residues. CDR1 is MNHEY, CDR2 SVGAGI, per germline. The chain's CDR3 is CASSRQGAHTEAFF. CDR3 coding DNA: TGTGCCAGCAGTCGACAGGGGGCTCATACTGAAGCTTTCTTT.

The chain has TRBV28 and TRBJ2-7; the match to TRBD1 covers 9 bases. V was pared by 5 bases and J by 3 bases, with 14 bases of the junction left unmatched. The CDR3 has 17 residues. From germline, CDR1 is MDHEN and CDR2 SYDVKM. Here the CDR3 reads CASSPPPDRGALYEQYF. The CDR3 region has the DNA TGTGCCAGCAGTCCGCCCCCCGACAGGGGGGCTCTCTACGAGCAGTACTTC.

The chain is built from TRBV7-3 and TRBJ2-1; TRBD1 matches at 8 bases. Looked up from germline, CDR1 is SGHTA and CDR2 is FQGTGA. With 2 bases clipped from V and 4 bases from J, the junction kept 4 bases outside the gene matches. The CDR3 contains 15 residues. The chain's CDR3 is CASSLDGQGYNEQFF. For the CDR3, the DNA is TGTGCCAGCAGCTTAGATGGACAGGGATACAATGAGCAGTTCTTC.

The chain links TRBV3-1 (or the pseudogene TRBV3-2) to TRBJ1-1; D is perhaps TRBD1 (6 bases). The germline gives CDR1 LGHDT, CDR2 YNNKEL (reference sequence). CDR3 length: 15 residues. V was shortened by 4 bases and J by 6 bases, with 18 bases between the two germline ends. In DNA, the CDR3 is TGTGCCAGCAGCCGCCCGGGGGGGGGCGGGGCTGAAGCTTTCTTT. Its protein is CASSRPGGGGAEAFF.

The rearrangement uses TRBV29-1 and TRBJ2-1, with 7 nucleotides matching TRBD2. The CDR3 loop spans 14 amino acids. Trimming cost V 3 bases and J 7 bases; bases outside gene matches: 9. Germline V lookup: CDR1 SQVTM, CDR2 ANQGSEA. The CDR3 sequence is CSVDASGMGNEQFF. The CDR3 bases are TGCAGCGTTGATGCCAGCGGGATGGGTAATGAGCAGTTCTTC.

A remark on this clone: An end of the junction differs from the germline gene, which may be a read error. This chain links TRBV18 with TRBJ2-6, with 10 bases that match TRBD1. CDR3 length: 18 amino acids. Germline-derived CDR1 and CDR2 are KGHSH and LQKENI. This CDR3 reads CASSAPGQGTSGANVLTF. The CDR3 DNA reads TGTGCCAGCTCAGCACCGGGACAGGGGACGTCTGGGGCCAACGTCCTGACTTTC.

J is TRBJ1-2 and V is TRBV7-9, with D uncertain. The V and J ends lost 0 bases and 4 bases respectively, with 6 bases between them. The CDR3 has 13 amino acids. Germline V gene data show CDR1 as SEHNR and CDR2 as FQNEAQ (reference sequence). The DNA of the CDR3 is TGTGCCAGCAGCTTAGCTCCGGGCTATGGCTACACCTTC. Translation: CASSLAPGYGYTF.

The chain links TRBV4-1 to TRBJ1-1; D gene unclear. Trimming left V 4 bases short and J 1 base short, with 19 bases between. CDR1 is MGHRA and CDR2 is YSYEKL in the germline V gene. The CDR3 runs to 17 residues. The DNA for the CDR3 is TGCGCCAGCAGCCGATTCGATGCGCCTTCAGCGAACACTGAAGCTTTCTTT. Its protein is CASSRFDAPSANTEAFF.

This chain connects TRBV18 to TRBJ1-6; D unresolved. V was pared by 5 bases and J by 7 bases, with 9 bases between. Germline V CDR1 and CDR2: KGHSH, LQKENI. This CDR3 is 13 amino acids long. CDR3 DNA sequence: TGTGCCAGCTCAGTAACAGTCAATTCACCCCTCCACTTT. Residues: CASSVTVNSPLHF.

CDR3 loop: CASSLGRWPRTNEKLFF. In nucleotides, the CDR3 is TGTGCCAGCAGCTTGGGTCGGTGGCCGCGGACTAATGAAAAACTGTTTTTT. V usage is TRBV5-8 and J usage is TRBJ1-4; unclear D gene. CDR3 length equals 17 residues. Germline CDR1 reads SGHTS; CDR2 reads YDEGEE. Trimming cost V 0 bases and J 2 bases, with 14 bases left between them.

The V call is TRBV9, the J call TRBJ1-1; D is undetermined. Trimming pared 2 bases from V and 7 bases from J, leaving 15 bases between. The V gene's germline CDR1 is SGDLS and CDR2 YYNGEE. This CDR3 contains 14 residues. The CDR3 nucleotides read TGTGCCAGCAGCGTCGGCAACGCGGTAAATGAAGCTTTCTTT. This codes for CASSVGNAVNEAFF.

The V and J genes are TRBV20-1 and TRBJ1-5; D is ambiguous. Germline V gene data show CDR1 as DFQATT and CDR2 as SNEGSKA (reference sequence). V lost 3 bases and J 0 bases, leaving 3 bases between the germline ends. The CDR3 runs 12 residues. The CDR3: CSASHSNQPQHF. The DNA for the CDR3 is TGCAGTGCTAGTCATAGCAATCAGCCCCAGCATTTT.

The chain combines TRBV2 with TRBJ2-3, with 9 bases lining up with TRBD1. The length of the CDR3 is 16 residues. CDR1 and CDR2 (germline): SNHLY, FYNNEI. Trimming took 2 bases from V and 5 from J; bases not matched to a gene: 8. CDR3 protein: CASSEWGQGGKDTQYF. CDR3 DNA: TGTGCCAGCAGTGAATGGGGACAGGGAGGAAAAGATACGCAGTATTTT.

The chain has TRBV16 and TRBJ1-2; TRBD1 aligns across 9 bases. From germline, CDR1 is KGHSY and CDR2 FQNENV. The CDR3 loop spans 13 amino acids. V lost 1 base and J lost 6; bases outside the gene matches: 0. The DNA for the CDR3 is TGTGCCAGCAGCCAATGGACAGGGGATGGCTACACCTTC. Encoded protein: CASSQWTGDGYTF.

The rearrangement joins TRBV18 to TRBJ1-3; D call uncertain. Trimming took 3 bases from V and 0 from J, leaving 12 bases between them. CDR3 size: 16 residues. Germline V gene data show CDR1 as KGHSH and CDR2 as LQKENI. CDR3 sequence reads: CASSPPSGISGNTIYF. The CDR3 nucleotides read TGTGCCAGCTCACCCCCCTCGGGAATCTCTGGAAACACCATATATTTT.

The chain has TRBV7-6 and TRBJ1-6; 10 nucleotides align to TRBD1. After removal of 2 bases from V and 7 bases from J, the junction contained 2 bases not matched to a gene. The CDR3 runs to 15 residues. Per the germline V gene, CDR1 is SGHVS and CDR2 is FNYEAQ. CDR3 residues: CASSLTDRGNSPLHF. The CDR3 bases are TGTGCCAGCAGCTTAACGGACAGGGGGAATTCACCCCTCCACTTT.